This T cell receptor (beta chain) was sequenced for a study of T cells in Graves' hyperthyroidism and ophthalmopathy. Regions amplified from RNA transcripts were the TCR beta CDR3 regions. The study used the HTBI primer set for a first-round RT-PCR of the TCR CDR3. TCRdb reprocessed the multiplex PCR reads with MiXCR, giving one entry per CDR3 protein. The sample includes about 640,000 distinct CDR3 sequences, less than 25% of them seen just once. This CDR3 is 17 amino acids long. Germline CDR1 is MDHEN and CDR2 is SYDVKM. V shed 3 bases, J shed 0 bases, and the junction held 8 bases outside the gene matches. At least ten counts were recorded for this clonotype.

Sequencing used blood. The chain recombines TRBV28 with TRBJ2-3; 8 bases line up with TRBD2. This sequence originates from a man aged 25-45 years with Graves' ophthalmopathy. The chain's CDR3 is CASSFARGGDSTDTQYF. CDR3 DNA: TGTGCCAGCAGTTTTGCCCGGGGGGGTGATAGCACAGATACGCAGTATTTT.